Below, 29 T cell receptor beta chains from the same sample are listed, as sequenced in a study of vaccination and CD4 T cells after COVID-19 (dated by TCRdb to 2021 to 2024). The library was made by PCR. Sequenced using an Illumina iSeq 100. DNA from cultured CD4+ T cells underwent TCR sequencing with the Oncomine TCR Beta short-read assay at the Johns Hopkins FTIC core. TCRdb applied fastp at Q25 and MiXCR to the public reads, then kept only in-frame beta chains. Every distinct CDR3 protein forms one entry, paired with its most common genes and DNA. The sample has some 9,300 distinct CDR3 sequences on record, around 27% of them singletons. The ten largest make up approximately 24% of the sample. The treatment or condition label, read with the paper, signifies: 10-day PBMC culture with coronavirus spike peptide pools or control peptides (ViraFEST assay). For these TCRs, the target antigens are not known.

The input for sequencing was CD4+ T cells from blood, cultured in vitro, taken before SARS-CoV-2 vaccination. These receptors came from a human donor who received a COVID-19 vaccine.

The chain uses TRBV5-4 and TRBJ1-2, with TRBD1 matching 7 bases. CDR3 length: 15 residues. The junction had 5 bases not matched to a gene; V was cut back by 3 bases and J by 0 bases. Looked up from germline, CDR1 is SGHNT and CDR2 is YYREEE (reference sequence). The CDR3 coding sequence is TGTGCCAGCAGCTGGGGACAGCCAGCTAACTATGGCTACACCTTC. Its translation: CASSWGQPANYGYTF.

This clonotype showed up just a few times. The rearrangement joins TRBV12-3 or TRBV12-4 to TRBJ2-3; the match to TRBD1 covers 7 bases. Trimming at V came to 5 bases and at J to 10 bases, leaving 6 bases not matched to a gene. CDR3 length: 12 residues. CDR3: CASSDRQGAQYF. The CDR3 DNA is TGTGCCAGCAGTGATAGACAGGGTGCGCAGTATTTT.

The chain links TRBV18 to TRBJ1-2, with a possible D match to TRBD1 (5 bases). The V gene lost 3 bases and the J gene lost 2 bases, with 16 bases spanning the gap. This CDR3 region has 16 residues. Germline values: CDR1 KGHSH, CDR2 LQKENI. As DNA, the CDR3 is TGTGCCAGCTCACCTAGTACCGCGGGACGCAACTATGGCTACACCTTC. It codes for CASSPSTAGRNYGYTF.

The chain joins TRBV12-3 or TRBV12-4 to TRBJ1-5, with D maybe TRBD1 (6 bases). This CDR3 is 16 amino acids long. V was clipped by 4 bases and J by 0 bases, with 13 bases between them. The CDR3 DNA sequence: TGTGCCAGCAGTTCCCAGGACAGTCATAGCAATCAGCCCCAGCATTTT. Residues: CASSSQDSHSNQPQHF.

The chain couples TRBV9 to TRBJ2-3; no firm D call. Per germline, CDR1 SGDLS and CDR2 YYNGEE. The CDR3 consists of 13 residues. With 0 bases removed from V and 3 bases from J, the gap between germline ends came to 5 bases. CDR3 nucleotide sequence: TGTGCCAGCAGCGTAGTGGGGACAGATACGCAGTATTTT. Translated, it gives CASSVVGTDTQYF.

By share, this clonotype ranks as medium-sized. The V gene is TRBV6-1, the J gene TRBJ2-3; 7 bases fit TRBD1. Losses at the gene ends were 6 bases for V and 6 bases for J; bases not matched to a gene: 27. The CDR3 has 20 residues. In germline, CDR1 is MNHNS, CDR2 SASEGT. The CDR3 DNA follows: TGTGCCAGCAGGAAAGGTAGGGGGCGGTCGGTTTCCCGCAACTCGGATACGCAGTATTTT. Residues: CASRKGRGRSVSRNSDTQYF.

This clonotype was seen only a few times. The CDR3 DNA follows: TGTGCCAGCAGCCACCCGGGCGCCTACGAGCAGTACTTC. Protein sequence: CASSHPGAYEQYF. The chain combines TRBV6-1 with TRBJ2-7; D is unclear. CDR1 MNHNS and CDR2 SASEGT come from the germline V gene. Trimming took 6 bases from V and 2 from J, leaving 11 bases between them. The CDR3 contains 13 residues.

The CDR3 is CASSFRTNYGYTF. CDR3 in DNA: TGTGCCAGCAGTTTCCGGACTAACTATGGCTACACCTTC. This chain joins TRBV12-3 or TRBV12-4 and TRBJ1-2; D unresolved. The CDR3 runs to 13 residues. The V end lost 3 bases, the J end lost 0 bases, and 5 bases lay between the germline ends.

V is TRBV6-1 and J is TRBJ1-1, with unresolved D. The CDR3 length is 12 residues. The V end was cut by 5 bases, the J end by 3 bases, with 7 bases between. Germline CDR1 is MNHNS and CDR2 is SASEGT. The CDR3 is CASSREYTEAFF. CDR3 coding DNA: TGTGCCAGCAGTCGCGAGTACACTGAAGCTTTCTTT.

This clonotype was counted only a few times. The V gene is TRBV6-1, the J gene TRBJ1-2; 7 positions match TRBD1. This CDR3 spans 16 amino acids. J was trimmed by 0 bases and V by 6 bases; bases with no gene match: 10. Per the germline V gene, CDR1 is MNHNS and CDR2 is SASEGT. The CDR3, as DNA: TGTGCCAGCAGAGACGACTCGGGACAGTCTAACTATGGCTACACCTTC. It yields the protein CASRDDSGQSNYGYTF.

This clonotype is labeled medium-sized. V usage is TRBV24-1 and J usage is TRBJ2-5; TRBD1 matches 7 bases. Germline CDR1 is KGHDR and CDR2 is SFDVKD. This CDR3 has 16 amino acids. The V and J ends lost 3 bases and 1 base, in that order; junction bases with no gene match: 7. The CDR3 DNA reads TGTGCCACCAGTGATACAACGGGACAGACCCAAGAGACCCAGTACTTC. Its protein is CATSDTTGQTQETQYF.

The CDR3 loop is CASSGTGASNEQFF. CDR3 DNA sequence: TGCGCCAGCAGTGGGACAGGGGCCAGCAATGAGCAGTTCTTC. The V call is TRBV10-1, the J call TRBJ2-1; the match to TRBD1 covers 9 bases. This CDR3 has 14 amino acids. V was clipped by 4 bases and J by 6 bases; unmatched bases: 4. In germline, CDR1 is WNHNN, CDR2 SYGVQD (reference sequence).

This clonotype was found once. V and J are TRBV5-1 and TRBJ1-2; 8 nucleotides match TRBD1. The CDR3 has 16 residues. CDR1 is SGHRS and CDR2 is YFSETQ in the germline V gene. J was trimmed by 1 base and V by 0 bases; bases with no gene match: 5. As DNA, the CDR3 is TGCGCCAGCAGCTTGGGCAGGGGGCCTGTTAACTATGGCTACACCTTC. Translating gives CASSLGRGPVNYGYTF. Based on the CDR3 plus reference TRBV5-1 and TRBJ1-2, the full variable domain is KAGVTQTPRYLIKTRGQQVTLSCSPISGHRSVSWYQQTPGQGLQFLFEYFSETQRNKGNFPGRFSGRQFSNSRSEMNVSTLELGDSALYLCASSLGRGPVNYGYTFGSGTRLTVV.

The genes are TRBV5-1 and TRBJ2-7; 10 bases align to TRBD2. Germline assignment: CDR1 SGHRS and CDR2 YFSETQ. This CDR3 has 15 residues. Germline trimming cut 0 bases from V and 6 bases from J; bases unmatched to any gene: 6. The CDR3 is CASSLDRGLATEQYF. CDR3 DNA: TGCGCCAGCAGCTTGGATCGGGGACTAGCGACCGAGCAGTACTTC.

This clonotype was detected a few times. The V and J genes are TRBV5-1 and TRBJ2-7, with D possibly matching TRBD1 (5 bases). V lost 0 bases and J 5 bases, leaving 12 bases between the germline ends. Germline assignment: CDR1 SGHRS and CDR2 YFSETQ. This CDR3 contains 14 residues. CDR3 protein: CASSLATAQDEQYF. The CDR3 DNA reads as TGCGCCAGCAGCTTGGCCACAGCACAGGACGAGCAGTACTTC. Looking up the rest from reference TRBV5-1 and TRBJ2-7 gives the full variable domain: KAGVTQTPRYLIKTRGQQVTLSCSPISGHRSVSWYQQTPGQGLQFLFEYFSETQRNKGNFPGRFSGRQFSNSRSEMNVSTLELGDSALYLCASSLATAQDEQYFGPGTRLTVT.

V gene TRBV7-3 combines with J gene TRBJ1-5; D perhaps matches TRBD1 (6 bases). Germline-derived CDR1 and CDR2 are SGHTA and FQGTGA. This CDR3 comprises 15 residues. Trimming cost V 5 bases and J 4 bases, with 15 bases left between them. The DNA of the CDR3 is TGTGCCAGCAGCCAGTTGGACAGACTAAATCAGCCCCAGCATTTT. Its protein is CASSQLDRLNQPQHF.

This clonotype has only a few counts. The rearrangement uses TRBV6-1 and TRBJ2-6; D not resolved. Germline lookup yields CDR1 MNHNS and CDR2 SASEGT. The CDR3 spans 12 residues. Trimming left V 7 bases short and J 0 bases short, with 1 base between. The CDR3 spells CASISGANVLTF. CDR3 bases: TGTGCCAGCATCTCTGGGGCCAACGTCCTGACTTTC.

The chain carries TRBV6-1 and TRBJ2-3, with D possibly being TRBD1 (6 bases). CDR1 is MNHNS and CDR2 is SASEGT in the germline V gene. The germline V and J ends were trimmed by 9 bases and 3 bases, with 19 bases remaining between them. The CDR3 has 15 residues. CDR3 in DNA: TGTGCCAGTCGACGACAGGTGGGGATAACAGATACGCAGTATTTT. Translated: CASRRQVGITDTQYF.

The J gene is TRBJ1-5, the V gene TRBV6-1; TRBD1 might be the D (6 bases). Trimming removed 5 bases at V and 1 base at J, with 15 bases between. CDR1 MNHNS and CDR2 SASEGT come from the germline V gene. The CDR3 sequence is 16 residues long. CDR3 sequence: CASSLRGFGSNQPQHF. The CDR3 DNA is TGTGCCAGCAGTCTTAGGGGGTTCGGAAGCAATCAGCCCCAGCATTTT.

This clonotype was seen a single time. At one of its ends the junction is not consistent with the germline gene, which may arise from a read error. The gene calls are TRBV18 and TRBJ1-2, with a possible D match to TRBD1 (6 bases). The germline CDR1 and CDR2 sequences are KGHSH and LQKENI. This CDR3 is built from 14 residues. The CDR3 here is CASSSSGDGYGCTF. The CDR3 DNA reads TGTGCCAGCTCATCTTCAGGGGATGGCTATGGCTGCACCTTC.

The chain combines TRBV15 with TRBJ1-1, with 7 bases aligning to TRBD1. CDR3 length: 14 residues. Germline V gives CDR1 LNHNV, CDR2 YYDKDF (reference sequence). V lost 0 bases, J lost 6 bases, and 4 bases stayed unmatched. This CDR3 is CATSRDNRGAEAFF. The CDR3 DNA reads TGTGCCACCAGCAGAGATAACAGGGGTGCTGAAGCTTTCTTT.

This clonotype was detected only a few times. The chain recombines TRBV7-6 with TRBJ1-6; the D gene is possibly TRBD1 (6 bases). V was shortened by 5 bases and J by 9 bases, with 17 bases between the two germline ends. This CDR3 contains 15 residues. Looked up from germline, CDR1 is SGHVS and CDR2 is FNYEAQ. For the CDR3, the DNA is TGTGCCAGCAGCAAAGGGGGACCCAGGTTTTCACCCCTCCACTTT. As protein: CASSKGGPRFSPLHF.

J is TRBJ1-1 and V is TRBV19, with 7 bases identical to TRBD1. CDR3 length: 18 amino acids. V lost 0 bases to trimming and J lost 1 base; unmatched junction nucleotides: 11. Germline CDR1 is LNHDA and CDR2 is SQIVND (reference sequence). CDR3 sequence: CASSIDSPGRQGNTEAFF. CDR3 coding DNA: TGTGCCAGTAGTATAGACTCCCCGGGCAGACAGGGGAACACTGAAGCTTTCTTT.

The gene calls are TRBV6-4 and TRBJ1-2; no reliable D call. V was trimmed by 6 bases and J by 2 bases, leaving 16 bases between them. Germline V gene lookup returns CDR1 MRHNA and CDR2 SNTAGT. The CDR3 has 15 residues. The CDR3 is CASSEHRQGNYGYTF. The CDR3, as DNA: TGTGCCAGCAGCGAACATCGACAAGGGAACTATGGCTACACCTTC.

V usage is TRBV18 and J usage is TRBJ2-5; 8 nucleotides align to TRBD1. The CDR3 spans 15 residues. V gave up 6 bases and J gave up 2 bases; unmatched junction bases: 8. CDR1 KGHSH and CDR2 LQKENI come from the germline V gene. CDR3 in DNA: TGTGCCAGCTCCTACACCCACAGGGGGCAAGAGACCCAGTACTTC. Protein: CASSYTHRGQETQYF.

The chain combines TRBV12-3 or TRBV12-4 with TRBJ2-3; 8 bases fit TRBD2. CDR3 length: 15 residues. Losses at the gene ends were 3 bases for V and 4 bases for J; bases not matched to a gene: 6. CDR3 nucleotide sequence: TGTGCCAGCAGTTTGAACACCGGGGGGGCAGATACGCAGTATTTT. It specifies CASSLNTGGADTQYF.

This chain links TRBV19 with TRBJ1-1; D may be TRBD1 (6 bases). Trimming left V 6 bases short and J 1 base short, with 12 bases between. This CDR3 contains 14 residues. Germline V gene sequence: CDR1 LNHDA, CDR2 SQIVND (reference sequence). The CDR3 nucleotides read TGTGCCAGTAGGACGGGACATCGGAACACTGAAGCTTTCTTT. The encoded protein is CASRTGHRNTEAFF.

The chain combines TRBV7-9 with TRBJ2-5; 8 positions agree with TRBD1. V lost 5 bases to trimming and J lost 5 bases; unmatched junction nucleotides: 4. This CDR3 has 13 amino acids. Per germline, CDR1 SEHNR and CDR2 FQNEAQ (reference sequence). CDR3 sequence (DNA): TGTGCCAGCAGCCGGACAGGGAGGGAGACCCAGTACTTC. It is translated as CASSRTGRETQYF.

This chain's CDR3 is CASSLERTKQFF. CDR3 coding DNA: TGTGCCAGCAGCTTAGAGAGGACCAAGCAGTTCTTC. The chain combines TRBV11-3 with TRBJ2-1; D is ambiguous. This CDR3 has 12 residues. V shed 0 bases and J shed 11 bases, with 8 bases lying between them. Germline CDR1 and CDR2: SGHNT and YENEEA.